The 3 T cell receptor beta chains given below trace back to one sample, sequenced in a study of response to subunit inactivated influenza vaccine. TCRdb re-derived calls from the RT-PCR reads in MiXCR, one entry per CDR3 protein. The table includes roughly 500,000 distinct CDR3 sequences, around 25% detected once. These data were also reused for a study on T cells expressing NK-cell markers. That paper adds: In generating TCR beta cDNA, 5'RACE template switching with UMIs was used.

The sample consisted of CD4+ T cells sorted from PBMCs, taken less than 13 days after vaccination. The receptors were gathered from a man aged 50-59 years who received an inactivated influenza vaccine.

This clonotype occurred a few times. The chain has TRBV7-2 and TRBJ2-2; TRBD2 is a possible D gene (7 bases). The germline gives CDR1 SGHTA, CDR2 FQGNSA. The V end was cut by 3 bases, the J end by 5 bases, with 10 bases between. This CDR3 has 14 residues. CDR3 in amino acids: CASSFAGATGELFF. In nucleotides, the CDR3 is TGTGCCAGCAGCTTTGCGGGGGCGACCGGGGAGCTGTTTTTT.

The rearrangement joins TRBV15 to TRBJ2-1; 7 bases agree with TRBD1. Germline V gene lookup returns CDR1 LNHNV and CDR2 YYDKDF (reference sequence). CDR3 length: 16 amino acids. V was pared by 0 bases and J by 9 bases, with 11 bases of the junction left unmatched. CDR3 amino acids: CATSRDYTGAPGEQFF. The CDR3 DNA follows: TGTGCCACCAGCAGAGATTACACAGGGGCGCCGGGTGAGCAGTTCTTC. The entire variable domain, with the rest obtained from reference TRBV15 and TRBJ2-1, is as follows: DAMVIQNPRYQVTQFGKPVTLSCSQTLNHNVMYWYQQKSSQAPKLLFHYYDKDFNNEADTPDNFQSRRPNTSFCFLDIRSPGLGDTAMYLCATSRDYTGAPGEQFFGPGTRLTVL.

This clonotype was seen a few times. The chain joins TRBV20-1 to TRBJ1-5; tentative D call: TRBD1 (6 bases). V lost 3 bases to trimming and J lost 4 bases, with 13 bases between them. CDR1 is DFQATT, CDR2 SNEGSKA, per germline (reference sequence). The CDR3 length is 14 residues. CDR3 sequence (DNA): TGCAGTGCTAGGGCTGGACAGACTAATCAGCCCCAGCATTTT. It encodes CSARAGQTNQPQHF.